This entry lists 14 T cell receptor beta chains sequenced from one sample in a study of PD-1 blockade in classical Hodgkin lymphoma. All the patients suffered relapse after autologous stem cell transplantation, and brentuximab vedotin exposure differed. Clones were sequenced by immunoSEQ multiplex PCR, and TCRdb holds only the in-frame ones, with some missing. The data contain about 98,000 clones, approximately 80% of them singletons. The source was peripheral blood mononuclear cells (PBMCs), collected before the second cycle of nivolumab. The receptors here all came from a human donor with classical Hodgkin lymphoma.

This clone turned up a few times. The chain couples TRBV19 to TRBJ2-7, with TRBD1 matching over 7 bases. Trimming at V came to 3 bases and at J to 3 bases, leaving 5 bases not matched to a gene. This CDR3 spans 14 amino acids. Germline V gives CDR1 LNHDA, CDR2 SQIVND (reference sequence). CDR3 in amino acids: CASSIRGGLYEQYF. As DNA, the CDR3 is TGTGCCAGTAGTATTAGAGGGGGCCTCTACGAGCAGTACTTC.

The chain uses TRBV5-1 and TRBJ2-3, with TRBD2 matching over 15 bases. This CDR3 comprises 18 residues. The germline CDR1 and CDR2 sequences are SGHRS and YFSETQ. The ends lost 5 bases at V and 0 bases at J; junction bases unmatched: 7. The CDR3 here is CASSPGGLAGGSTDTQYF. The CDR3 DNA reads as TGCGCCAGCAGTCCGGGGGGACTAGCGGGAGGCAGCACAGATACGCAGTATTTT.

The chain combines TRBV5-4 with TRBJ2-3; TRBD2 agrees at 10 bases. This CDR3 is built from 15 residues. V lost 0 bases and J lost 6; bases outside the gene matches: 4. Looked up from germline, CDR1 is SGHNT and CDR2 is YYREEE (reference sequence). This CDR3 reads CASSLGVAGGDTQYF. CDR3 DNA sequence: TGTGCCAGCAGCTTGGGGGTAGCGGGAGGTGATACGCAGTATTTT.

The chain has TRBV9 and TRBJ2-1; D is ambiguous. V was clipped by 0 bases and J by 4 bases, with 8 bases between them. The V gene's germline CDR1 is SGDLS and CDR2 YYNGEE. There are 14 residues in the CDR3. The CDR3: CASSVGALYNEQFF. DNA of the CDR3: TGTGCCAGCAGCGTAGGTGCCCTTTACAATGAGCAGTTCTTC.

The rearrangement joins TRBV5-1 to TRBJ2-1, with D possibly being TRBD2 (5 bases). Trimming removed 6 bases at V and 5 bases at J, with 15 bases between. This CDR3 is built from 14 residues. CDR1 and CDR2 (germline): SGHRS, YFSETQ. The CDR3 reads CASTHNPGNNEQFF. CDR3 DNA: TGCGCCAGCACCCACAATCCGGGGAACAATGAGCAGTTCTTC.

The chain uses TRBV19 and TRBJ2-2; D possibly corresponds to TRBD2 (6 bases). Trimming stripped 6 bases from V and 4 bases from J, with 18 bases between. The CDR3 spans 16 residues. The germline CDR1 and CDR2 sequences are LNHDA and SQIVND (reference sequence). The CDR3 spells CASRNQGGLTTGELFF. CDR3 bases: TGTGCCAGTAGGAATCAGGGAGGCCTCACCACCGGGGAGCTGTTTTTT.

The chain recombines TRBV5-4 with TRBJ2-1; D perhaps matches TRBD2 (5 bases). CDR1 SGHNT and CDR2 YYREEE come from the germline V gene (reference sequence). The length of the CDR3 is 18 residues. The V gene lost 4 bases and the J gene lost 1 base, with 21 bases spanning the gap. The CDR3 protein is CASSHSPRSGGSYNEQFF. The CDR3 coding sequence is TGTGCCAGCAGCCATTCCCCGAGATCGGGCGGGTCCTACAATGAGCAGTTCTTC.

This clone was counted a single time. This rearrangement joins TRBV10-3 to TRBJ2-3, with 7 bases identical to TRBD2. Germline V gene sequence: CDR1 ENHRY, CDR2 SYGVKD. The V segment lost 6 bases and the J segment 0 bases; nucleotides outside the gene matches: 3. This CDR3 has 14 residues. CDR3 protein: CAIRERESTDTQYF. The CDR3 region has the DNA TGTGCCATCAGAGAGCGGGAAAGCACAGATACGCAGTATTTT.

The chain carries TRBV7-3 and TRBJ2-5; D not certain. The CDR3 runs 14 residues. V was cut by 5 bases and J by 1 base, with 11 bases left in between. The germline V gene encodes CDR1 SGHTA and CDR2 FQGTGA. CDR3 sequence reads: CASSATGPQETQYF. The CDR3 DNA is TGTGCCAGCAGCGCTACCGGCCCCCAAGAGACCCAGTACTTC.

The chain is built from TRBV10-3 and TRBJ1-1; D might be TRBD1 (6 bases). The length of the CDR3 is 12 residues. Germline V lookup: CDR1 ENHRY, CDR2 SYGVKD. The germline V and J ends were trimmed by 4 bases and 9 bases, with 12 bases remaining between them. The CDR3 DNA is TGTGCCATCAGTGGCGGGGGCGGGCAAGCTTTCTTT. It yields the protein CAISGGGGQAFF.

The V and J genes are TRBV5-6 and TRBJ2-2; D possibly corresponds to TRBD2 (5 bases). Germline CDR1 and CDR2: SGHDT and YYEEEE. Trimming took 0 bases from V and 5 from J, leaving 8 bases between them. The CDR3 consists of 14 residues. The CDR3 DNA reads TGTGCCAGCAGCTTGGTAGGGAGAACCGGGGAGCTGTTTTTT. Amino acids: CASSLVGRTGELFF. The full variable domain, with the rest looked up from reference TRBV5-6 and TRBJ2-2, is DAGVTQSPTHLIKTRGQQVTLRCSPKSGHDTVSWYQQALGQGPQFIFQYYEEEERQRGNFPDRFSGHQFPNYSSELNVNALLLGDSALYLCASSLVGRTGELFFGEGSRLTVL.

This chain connects TRBV27 to TRBJ2-1; D is perhaps TRBD2 (5 bases). The CDR3 contains 13 residues. Germline lookup yields CDR1 MNHEY and CDR2 SMNVEV (reference sequence). The V gene lost 6 bases and the J gene lost 4 bases, with 10 bases spanning the gap. In DNA, the CDR3 is TGTGCCAGCAGGTGGGAGAGATACAATGAGCAGTTCTTC. This codes for CASRWERYNEQFF.

By share of the sample, this clone is medium-sized. The chain employs TRBV7-4 and TRBJ1-3, with TRBD1 matching over 7 bases. Germline V gene lookup returns CDR1 SGHVT and CDR2 SQSDAQ. With 5 bases clipped from V and 4 bases from J, the junction kept 11 bases outside the gene matches. This CDR3 is 16 amino acids long. CDR3 residues: CASSARQGKSGNTIYF. CDR3 coding DNA: TGTGCCAGCAGCGCTCGACAGGGCAAATCGGGAAACACCATATATTTT.

The chain employs TRBV30 and TRBJ2-3, with a tentative D call TRBD2 (7 bases). This CDR3 region has 17 residues. V lost 4 bases and J 0 bases, leaving 20 bases between the germline ends. Germline loops: CDR1 GTSNPN, CDR2 SVGIG (reference sequence). The CDR3 region is CAWTWGGASGSTDTQYF. The CDR3, as DNA: TGTGCCTGGACCTGGGGGGGGGCGTCCGGGAGCACAGATACGCAGTATTTT.